These T cell receptor beta chains were read from a single sample in a study of Ad26.COV2.S vaccination and SARS-CoV-2 variants. The method was immunoSEQ multiplex PCR; TCRdb's version includes in-frame clones alone and lacks a portion of them. This table holds more than 150,000 clones, roughly 87% found once. The starting material was peripheral blood, obtained after recovery from COVID-19. Receptor source: a human donor who had recovered from COVID-19. The CDR3 runs from the conserved cysteine through the conserved F or W. D genes are given only for firm matches. Clone sizes are given selectively: once, few, many, or a class where the clone is expanded.

CDR3aa	CDR3nt	v_gene	j_gene	abundance	d_gene
CASSIPGSDTEAFF	TGTGCCAGTAGTATCCCAGGCAGCGACACTGAAGCTTTCTTT	TRBV19	TRBJ1-1	-	-
CASSEEGANYEQYF	TGTGCCAGCAGTGAAGAGGGGGCAAACTACGAGCAGTACTTC	TRBV25-1	TRBJ2-7	few	TRBD1
CASSRGTLVGGYTF	TGTGCCAGCAGTAGAGGGACGTTAGTAGGTGGCTACACCTTC	TRBV27	TRBJ1-2	-	-
CASSFGGSRNEQFF	TGTGCCAGCAGTTTTGGCGGGAGTAGAAATGAGCAGTTCTTC	TRBV27	TRBJ2-1	-	TRBD2
CASSDFSGTFTGELFF	TGTGCCAGCAGCGATTTCAGCGGGACATTCACCGGGGAGCTGTTTTTT	TRBV11-2	TRBJ2-2	-	-
CASSSGTGNTGELFF	TGTGCCAGCAGCTCAGGGACTGGCAACACCGGGGAGCTGTTTTTT	TRBV7-6	TRBJ2-2	-	-
CASSPPLAQVGFSGANVLTF	TGTGCCAGCTCACCACCGTTAGCGCAGGTAGGGTTTTCTGGGGCCAACGTCCTGACTTTC	TRBV18	TRBJ2-6	-	-
CATSISISRDRLNVFTDTQYF	TGTGCCACCTCGATAAGCATTTCTAGGGACAGGCTAAACGTCTTCACAGATACGCAGTATTTT	TRBV24-1	TRBJ2-3	few	TRBD1
CSREGGRTQYF	TGCAGTCGAGAGGGAGGAAGGACGCAGTATTTT	TRBV20-1	TRBJ2-3	once	-
CASSPTFSNQPQHF	TGTGCCAGCAGCCCAACTTTTAGCAATCAGCCCCAGCATTTT	TRBV28	TRBJ1-5	-	-
CASSYSGGGDTGELFF	TGTGCCAGCAGTTATTCAGGGGGAGGCGACACCGGGGAGCTGTTTTTT	TRBV6-5	TRBJ2-2	-	-
CASSPFNEKLFF	TGTGCCAGCAGCCCTTTCAATGAAAAACTGTTTTTT	TRBV3-1/TRBV3-2	TRBJ1-4	-	-
CASSVVAYGNTEAFF	TGTGCCAGCAGTGTCGTGGCCTACGGGAACACTGAAGCTTTCTTT	TRBV7-2	TRBJ1-1	-	-
CASSLVIAGGGETQYF	TGTGCCAGCAGCTTAGTTATAGCGGGAGGAGGAGAGACCCAGTACTTC	TRBV7-8	TRBJ2-5	-	TRBD2
CASSFGHPNTEAFF	TGTGCCAGCAGTTTCGGACACCCGAACACTGAAGCTTTCTTT	TRBV13	TRBJ1-1	-	-
CASSRERGLEPQHF	TGTGCCAGCAGCCGGGAAAGGGGTTTGGAGCCCCAGCATTTT	TRBV7-4	TRBJ1-5	-	-
CASSVTGRYNSPLHF	TGTGCCAGCAGTGTGACGGGGAGATATAATTCACCCCTCCACTTT	TRBV2	TRBJ1-6	once	-